The 30 T cell receptor beta chains reported below all come from one sample, sequenced in a study of T cell responses to AZD1222 COVID-19 vaccine. The repertoire was sequenced with immunoSEQ multiplex PCR; TCRdb's copy has only in-frame clones and lacks some. The repertoire has some 180,000 clones, approximately 92% of them found once; the top ten carry roughly 1.3%. The material was peripheral blood, obtained on day 0 of AZD1222 vaccination. The receptor set was obtained from an adult in good health.

The chain couples TRBV12-3 or TRBV12-4 to TRBJ1-2; D is undetermined. The ends were cut back, 10 bases at V and 0 bases at J, with 12 bases in the middle. The length of the CDR3 is 13 residues. CDR3 residues: CATRTPPNYGYTF. CDR3 nucleotides: TGTGCCACCAGGACGCCTCCTAACTATGGCTACACCTTC.

The chain couples TRBV5-1 to TRBJ2-1; TRBD2 matches at 10 bases. From germline, CDR1 is SGHRS and CDR2 YFSETQ. The V and J ends lost 6 bases and 7 bases, in that order; junction bases with no gene match: 10. The CDR3 sequence is 15 residues long. CDR3 region: CASKTSGGAFNEQFF. DNA for the CDR3: TGCGCCAGCAAAACCAGCGGGGGGGCCTTTAATGAGCAGTTCTTC.

This sequence joins TRBV7-9 and TRBJ2-1; D gene uncertain. The V end was cut by 5 bases, the J end by 4 bases, with 3 bases between. This CDR3 is built from 11 residues. CDR1 is SEHNR and CDR2 is FQNEAQ in the germline V gene (reference sequence). The CDR3 bases are TGTGCCAGCAGCCGATACAATGAGCAGTTCTTC. Translation: CASSRYNEQFF.

The chain's CDR3 is CASSPSGVGVYGYTF. In DNA, the CDR3 is TGTGCCAGCAGCCCAAGCGGAGTCGGGGTATATGGCTACACCTTC. This rearrangement joins TRBV7-8 to TRBJ1-2; D not certain. This CDR3 has 15 residues. Germline V gene sequence: CDR1 SGHVS, CDR2 FQNEAQ. Trimming took 5 bases from V and 5 from J, leaving 18 bases between them.

V usage is TRBV27 and J usage is TRBJ1-5, with 8 nucleotides matching TRBD1. Germline loops: CDR1 MNHEY, CDR2 SMNVEV (reference sequence). The CDR3 totals 14 residues. The ends lost 8 bases at V and 7 bases at J; junction bases unmatched: 10. The CDR3 protein is CASGRDRGKQPQHF. The CDR3 coding sequence is TGTGCCAGCGGACGTGACAGGGGAAAGCAGCCCCAGCATTTT.

The gene calls are TRBV6-1 and TRBJ2-7; D is undetermined. With 4 bases removed from V and 1 base from J, the gap between germline ends came to 11 bases. CDR1 and CDR2 (germline): MNHNS, SASEGT. The CDR3 is made up of 14 amino acids. CDR3 sequence: CASSGGSSSYEQYF. The CDR3 coding sequence is TGTGCCAGCAGTGGGGGTTCCTCTTCCTACGAGCAGTACTTC.

To note about this clone: A junction end diverges from the germline sequence, so it may reflect a read error. The chain recombines TRBV7-9 with TRBJ2-4; TRBD1 matches at 8 bases. CDR3 length: 15 amino acids. Germline CDR1 and CDR2: SEHNR and FQNEAQ (reference sequence). As DNA, the CDR3 is TGTGCCAGCAACGATCGTGCAGGGGGCAAAAACATTCAATACTTC. Its protein is CASNDRAGGKNIQYF.

The chain combines TRBV3-1 (or the pseudogene TRBV3-2) with TRBJ1-4; TRBD1 aligns across 7 bases. Germline-derived CDR1 and CDR2 are LGHDT and YNNKEL (reference sequence). The CDR3 is 16 amino acids. Trimming removed 4 bases from V and 2 bases from J; junction bases left unmatched: 7. The DNA of the CDR3 is TGTGCCAGCAGCCTGGGACAGCCAGGGACTAATGAAAAACTGTTTTTT. Its protein is CASSLGQPGTNEKLFF.

V is TRBV28 and J is TRBJ1-5; 10 bases align to TRBD1. Germline assignment: CDR1 MDHEN and CDR2 SYDVKM. V lost 3 bases and J lost 3; bases outside the gene matches: 2. The CDR3 contains 15 residues. The CDR3: CASSLDRGTNQPQHF. CDR3 DNA: TGTGCCAGCAGTTTGGACAGGGGGACCAATCAGCCCCAGCATTTT.

V gene TRBV12-3 or TRBV12-4 combines with J gene TRBJ1-1; D might be TRBD1 (5 bases). The CDR3 is 12 amino acids. The V end lost 6 bases, the J end lost 8 bases, and 13 bases lay between the germline ends. The CDR3 reads CASRSGTTEAFF. The CDR3 nucleotides read TGTGCCAGCAGAAGTGGGACGACCGAAGCTTTCTTT.

The V call is TRBV5-4, the J call TRBJ2-1; D not resolved. Trimming removed 4 bases at V and 4 bases at J, with 6 bases between. This CDR3 has 12 residues. CDR1 and CDR2 (germline): SGHNT, YYREEE (reference sequence). CDR3 sequence reads: CASSVTYNEQFF. As DNA, the CDR3 is TGTGCCAGCAGCGTGACTTACAATGAGCAGTTCTTC.

V and J are TRBV6-2 or TRBV6-3 and TRBJ2-5; 16 bases line up with TRBD2. The CDR3 is 19 amino acids. With 5 bases clipped from V and 9 bases from J, the junction kept 18 bases outside the gene matches. CDR1 and CDR2 from the germline V gene are MNHEY and SVGEGT. The CDR3 sequence is CASSTTGLAGGQSWLAQYF. Written as DNA, the CDR3 is TGTGCCAGCAGTACAACGGGACTAGCGGGGGGGCAGTCCTGGCTGGCCCAGTACTTC.

The chain is built from TRBV7-9 and TRBJ1-3, with D hard to call. Trimming shortened V by 0 bases and J by 4 bases, and 4 bases separated the two germline ends. Germline V gene lookup returns CDR1 SEHNR and CDR2 FQNEAQ (reference sequence). The CDR3 runs to 13 residues. The CDR3 region has the DNA TGTGCCAGCAGCTTAGCCATGGGAAACACCATATATTTT. Protein sequence: CASSLAMGNTIYF.

The chain recombines TRBV6-6 with TRBJ2-7; 11 bases line up with TRBD2. J gave up 5 bases and V 6 bases, and 9 bases lay outside the gene matches. The CDR3 runs to 15 residues. CDR1 MNHNY and CDR2 SVGAGI come from the germline V gene (reference sequence). The CDR3 nucleotides read TGTGCCAGCAGACCCACTAGCGGGGGAAGCGACGAGCAGTACTTC. This codes for CASRPTSGGSDEQYF.

The chain couples TRBV5-1 to TRBJ1-2; 8 positions agree with TRBD1. CDR3 length: 16 amino acids. Trimming took 0 bases from V and 4 from J; bases not matched to a gene: 8. The V gene's germline CDR1 is SGHRS and CDR2 YFSETQ. CDR3 DNA sequence: TGCGCCAGCAGCTTGGCGGGGGACAGGAGAAGCTATGGCTACACCTTC. It encodes CASSLAGDRRSYGYTF.

The chain carries TRBV12-3 or TRBV12-4 and TRBJ2-1, with no clear D. Trimming cost V 4 bases and J 0 bases, with 4 bases left between them. CDR3 length: 13 amino acids. The CDR3 DNA reads as TGTGCCAGCAGTTCCAACTCCTACAATGAGCAGTTCTTC. This gives the protein CASSSNSYNEQFF.

The genes are TRBV11-3 and TRBJ2-3; the match to TRBD2 covers 13 bases. This CDR3 is 15 amino acids long. Trimming cost V 5 bases and J 5 bases; bases outside gene matches: 4. CDR1 is SGHNT, CDR2 YENEEA, per germline. The CDR3 loop is CASSPGTSGVDTQYF. For the CDR3, the DNA is TGTGCCAGCAGCCCAGGGACTAGCGGGGTAGATACGCAGTATTTT. The full variable domain, its missing parts supplied by reference TRBV11-3 and TRBJ2-3, is EAGVVQSPRYKIIEKKQPVAFWCNPISGHNTLYWYLQNLGQGPELLIRYENEEAVDDSQLPKDRFSAERLKGVDSTLKIQPAELGDSAVYLCASSPGTSGVDTQYFGPGTRLTVL.

The chain uses TRBV30 and TRBJ2-2; D not resolved. The germline V gene has CDR1 GTSNPN and CDR2 SVGIG (reference sequence). V lost 0 bases and J 1 base, leaving 3 bases between the germline ends. This CDR3 has 13 amino acids. CDR3 in amino acids: CAWSVVNTGELFF. The CDR3 region has the DNA TGTGCCTGGAGTGTTGTGAACACCGGGGAGCTGTTTTTT.

The rearrangement joins TRBV6-5 to TRBJ2-5; tentatively, D is TRBD2 (6 bases). Trimming stripped 6 bases from V and 7 bases from J, with 15 bases between. Germline-derived CDR1 and CDR2 are MNHEY and SVGAGI. There are 13 residues in the CDR3. The CDR3 DNA reads TGTGCCAGCAGGCCGGGCGTGGGGGGGACCCAGTACTTC. Translating it yields CASRPGVGGTQYF.

In the case of this clone: One end of the junction fails to match germline, which may point to a read error. The chain combines TRBV18 with TRBJ1-1, with unresolved D. CDR3 length: 14 residues. Germline V gives CDR1 KGHSH, CDR2 LQKENI. The CDR3 DNA reads TGTGCCAGCTCCAGAGCCCGAGTGAACACTGAGGCTTTCTTT. Its translation: CASSRARVNTEAFF.

V and J are TRBV11-2 and TRBJ1-1; tentative D call: TRBD1 (5 bases). Germline CDR1 is SGHAT and CDR2 is FQNNGV. Trimming removed 0 bases from V and 4 bases from J, with 12 bases in between. There are 15 residues in the CDR3. CDR3 in DNA: TGTGCCAGCAGCTTAGAGATCAGGGTGGGCACTGAAGCTTTCTTT. This codes for CASSLEIRVGTEAFF.

The chain joins TRBV3-1 (or the pseudogene TRBV3-2) to TRBJ2-1; 7 positions match TRBD1. Germline V CDR1 and CDR2: LGHDT, YNNKEL (reference sequence). The length of the CDR3 is 15 residues. After removal of 3 bases from V and 9 bases from J, the junction contained 11 bases not matched to a gene. The CDR3 reads CASSHSYTRDSEQFF. The CDR3 DNA follows: TGTGCCAGCAGCCATTCCTACACTCGGGACAGTGAGCAGTTCTTC.

This clone came up once. The chain uses TRBV4-1 and TRBJ1-5; 8 positions match TRBD1. The germline gives CDR1 MGHRA, CDR2 YSYEKL. The length of the CDR3 is 16 residues. After removal of 0 bases from V and 7 bases from J, the junction contained 8 bases not matched to a gene. CDR3 loop: CASSQEGGSGGQPQHF. The CDR3 region has the DNA TGCGCCAGCAGCCAAGAAGGCGGGTCAGGGGGCCAGCCCCAGCATTTT.

The chain is built from TRBV7-9 and TRBJ1-3; 9 bases agree with TRBD1. In germline, CDR1 is SEHNR, CDR2 FQNEAQ (reference sequence). The CDR3 spans 15 residues. Trimming took 0 bases from V and 7 from J; bases not matched to a gene: 4. CDR3: CASSLAGTGRNTIYF. The CDR3 region has the DNA TGTGCCAGCAGCTTAGCCGGGACAGGGAGGAACACCATATATTTT. Variable domain in full (rest from reference TRBV7-9 and TRBJ1-3): DTGVSQNPRHKITKRGQNVTFRCDPISEHNRLYWYRQTLGQGPEFLTYFQNEAQLEKSRLLSDRFSAERPKGSFSTLEIQRTEQGDSAMYLCASSLAGTGRNTIYFGEGSWLTVV.

J is TRBJ1-5 and V is TRBV15; TRBD1 matches at 8 bases. J was trimmed by 1 base and V by 3 bases; bases with no gene match: 8. The CDR3 consists of 17 residues. The germline CDR1 and CDR2 sequences are LNHNV and YYDKDF (reference sequence). CDR3 region: CATSRVRGDRSNQPQHF. As DNA, the CDR3 is TGTGCCACCAGCAGGGTGAGGGGGGACAGGAGCAATCAGCCCCAGCATTTT.

This rearrangement joins TRBV7-2 to TRBJ2-3; 7 bases fit TRBD1. The CDR3 is 15 residues long. Trimming at V came to 4 bases and at J to 7 bases, leaving 11 bases not matched to a gene. Per the germline V gene, CDR1 is SGHTA and CDR2 is FQGNSA. The CDR3 DNA reads as TGTGCCAGCAGCTCCGAAGGGGGCGCCGGATATACGCAGTATTTT. Translated: CASSSEGGAGYTQYF.

The CDR3, as DNA: TGCGCCAGCAGCCAGGCAGTACTCGGGACAGGGGATTCACCCCTCCACTTT. Translating gives CASSQAVLGTGDSPLHF. The V call is TRBV4-1, the J call TRBJ1-6; 10 nucleotides line up with TRBD1. The germline CDR1 and CDR2 sequences are MGHRA and YSYEKL. V was clipped by 3 bases and J by 8 bases; unmatched bases: 10. The CDR3 length is 17 residues.

The chain carries TRBV18 and TRBJ1-4, with D unresolved. This CDR3 has 13 residues. CDR1 is KGHSH, CDR2 LQKENI, per germline. V was shortened by 4 bases and J by 8 bases, with 11 bases between the two germline ends. The CDR3, as DNA: TGTGCCAGCTCACTCGTCGGTGGGGAAAAACTGTTTTTT. As protein: CASSLVGGEKLFF.

The rearrangement uses TRBV25-1 and TRBJ1-1; no firm D call. From germline, CDR1 is MGHDK and CDR2 SYGVNS. Trimming removed 1 base from V and 4 bases from J, with 13 bases in between. The CDR3 is made up of 15 amino acids. The CDR3 DNA reads as TGTGCCAGCAGTGAATGGCGAGCCTCTAGCACTGAAGCTTTCTTT. As protein: CASSEWRASSTEAFF.

The rearrangement links TRBV4-1 to TRBJ2-7; D may be TRBD2 (6 bases). V was trimmed by 3 bases and J by 6 bases, leaving 21 bases between them. The CDR3 spans 16 residues. Germline V gene lookup returns CDR1 MGHRA and CDR2 YSYEKL. In nucleotides, the CDR3 is TGCGCCAGCAGCCATGGGCCGGGACTCACGCAGGCCGAGCAGTACTTC. It is translated as CASSHGPGLTQAEQYF.